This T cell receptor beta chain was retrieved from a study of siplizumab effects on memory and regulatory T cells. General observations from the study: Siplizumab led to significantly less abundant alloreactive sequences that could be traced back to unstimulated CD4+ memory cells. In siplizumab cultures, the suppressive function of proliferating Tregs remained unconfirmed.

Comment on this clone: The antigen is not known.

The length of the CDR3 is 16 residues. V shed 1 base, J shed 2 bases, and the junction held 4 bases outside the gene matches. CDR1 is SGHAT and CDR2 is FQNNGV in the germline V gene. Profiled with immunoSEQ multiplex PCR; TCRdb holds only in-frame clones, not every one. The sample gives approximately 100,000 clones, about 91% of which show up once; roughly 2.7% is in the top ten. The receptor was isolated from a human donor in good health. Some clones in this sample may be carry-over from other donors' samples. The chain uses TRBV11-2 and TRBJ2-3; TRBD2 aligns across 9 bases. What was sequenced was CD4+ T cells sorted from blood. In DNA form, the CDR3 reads TGTGCCAGCAGCTTAGTAGCGGGAGACACCACAGATACGCAGTATTTT. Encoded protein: CASSLVAGDTTDTQYF.